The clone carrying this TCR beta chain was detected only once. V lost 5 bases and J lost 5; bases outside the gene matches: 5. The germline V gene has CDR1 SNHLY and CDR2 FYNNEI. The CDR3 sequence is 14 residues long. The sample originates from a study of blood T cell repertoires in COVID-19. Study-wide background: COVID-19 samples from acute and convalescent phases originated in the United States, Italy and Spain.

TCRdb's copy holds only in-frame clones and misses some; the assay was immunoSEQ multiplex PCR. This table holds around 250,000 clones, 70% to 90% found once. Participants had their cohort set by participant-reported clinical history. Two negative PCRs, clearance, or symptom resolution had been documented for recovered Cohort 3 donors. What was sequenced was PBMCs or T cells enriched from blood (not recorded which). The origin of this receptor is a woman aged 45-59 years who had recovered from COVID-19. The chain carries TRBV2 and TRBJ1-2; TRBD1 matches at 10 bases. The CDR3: CASSMRTGGYGYTF. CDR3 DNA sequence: TGTGCCAGCAGTATGAGGACAGGGGGTTATGGCTACACCTTC. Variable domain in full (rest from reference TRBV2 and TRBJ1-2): EPEVTQTPSHQVTQMGQEVILRCVPISNHLYFYWYRQILGQKVEFLVSFYNNEISEKSEIFDDQFSVERPDGSNFTLKIRSTKLEDSAMYFCASSMRTGGYGYTFGSGTRLTVV.